This TCR beta chain was obtained from a study of cytomegalovirus exposure and HLA in healthy donors. Study results and caveats: The presence/absence work took it that sequencing depth was about the same across donors.

The CDR3 runs 15 residues. Germline CDR1 SSHAT, CDR2 FNYEAQ (reference sequence). Comment on this clone: Its cognate antigen is unknown. The junction departs from germline at one end; a sequencing error may be responsible.

The PCR contained 60 Vbeta and 13 Jbeta primers. TCRdb's table, derived via immunoSEQ multiplex PCR, lists solely in-frame clones and lacks some. Found here are about 140,000 clones; the top ten clones hold about 2.2%. The chain combines TRBV7-7 with TRBJ2-1; 10 bases match TRBD2. Sequenced sample: PBMCs. The sequence was obtained from a woman between 18 and 29 years old in good health and CMV-seronegative. This chain's CDR3 is CASSFTSGIGDEQFF. The CDR3 DNA sequence: TGTGCTAGCAGCTTTACTAGCGGGATTGGGGATGAGCAGTTCTTC.